Detailed here is one TCR beta chain. The antigen remains unidentified. Per germline, CDR1 SNHLY and CDR2 FYNNEI. The CDR3 runs to 15 residues. V was trimmed by 4 bases and J by 5 bases, leaving 15 bases between them. Primers included in the PCR were 60 Vbeta and 13 Jbeta primers. TCRdb keeps only in-frame clones here, not all; method: immunoSEQ multiplex PCR. The table records approximately 190,000 clones, around 80% of them present only once. The sample comes from a study of cytomegalovirus exposure and HLA in healthy donors. Notes on the study in general: Previous analysis showed most TCR beta V segments were productive about 87% or about 30% of the time.

This receptor was taken from a woman younger than 30 in good health and CMV-seronegative. The chain uses TRBV2 and TRBJ2-4, with a possible D match to TRBD1 (5 bases). What was sequenced was PBMCs. The CDR3 region has the DNA TGTGCCAGCAGTGCTCCTGGACAAGGGGAAAACATTCAGTACTTC. Translating gives CASSAPGQGENIQYF.